The sample holds many counts of the clone carrying this TCR beta chain. Its specificity is not known. This entry belongs to a study of response to subunit inactivated influenza vaccine. TCRdb independently ran MiXCR on the RT-PCR reads; one entry per CDR3 protein. The table lists 560,000 or so distinct CDR3 sequences, approximately 7.6% of them singletons, with 10% to 15% in the top ten. This CDR3 has 13 residues. Trimming took 3 bases from V and 5 from J, leaving 13 bases between them. Germline V gene data show CDR1 as DFQATT and CDR2 as SNEGSKA (reference sequence). Study results and caveats: The authors suggested that every seasonal influenza vaccination recruits few new T cells.

The chain couples TRBV20-1 to TRBJ2-5, with D perhaps matching TRBD1 (5 bases). This receptor was taken from a man in his fifties or sixties who received an inactivated influenza vaccine. Sequenced here: PBMCs from blood, sampled less than 30 months after vaccination. This chain's CDR3 is CSASRLGAETQYF. The CDR3 DNA is TGCAGTGCTAGTCGGCTAGGGGCTGAGACCCAGTACTTC.